This T cell receptor beta chain was obtained from a study of beta chain features in type 1 diabetes. Expressed TCRB transcripts got sequenced, as all isolated RNA was reverse transcribed. Generated by immunoSEQ multiplex PCR, the TCRdb table keeps only in-frame clones and is missing some. The sample includes about 160,000 clones, about 9.8% of them seen just once. Study conclusions and caveats: Although PCR might favor shorter templates, it would do so equally in patients and controls.

Germline loops: CDR1 SGHRS, CDR2 YFSETQ. The ends were cut back, 2 bases at V and 2 bases at J, with 7 bases in the middle. The CDR3 has 13 amino acids. This clone occurred a few times. Its antigen is as yet unknown. The sample carries other DNA sequences with the same CDR3. Purity exceeding 95% was reached by all sorted populations. This TCR came from a woman aged 18-35 years in good health. The rearrangement uses TRBV5-1 and TRBJ2-5; a weak D match, TRBD1 (6 bases). Sequences were obtained from central memory CD4+ T cells from blood. Written as DNA, the CDR3 is TGCGCCAGCAGCTTAGGACAGCAAGAGACCCAGTACTTC. The encoded protein is CASSLGQQETQYF. Full variable domain (remainder filled in from reference TRBV5-1 and TRBJ2-5): KAGVTQTPRYLIKTRGQQVTLSCSPISGHRSVSWYQQTPGQGLQFLFEYFSETQRNKGNFPGRFSGRQFSNSRSEMNVSTLELGDSALYLCASSLGQQETQYFGPGTRLLVL.